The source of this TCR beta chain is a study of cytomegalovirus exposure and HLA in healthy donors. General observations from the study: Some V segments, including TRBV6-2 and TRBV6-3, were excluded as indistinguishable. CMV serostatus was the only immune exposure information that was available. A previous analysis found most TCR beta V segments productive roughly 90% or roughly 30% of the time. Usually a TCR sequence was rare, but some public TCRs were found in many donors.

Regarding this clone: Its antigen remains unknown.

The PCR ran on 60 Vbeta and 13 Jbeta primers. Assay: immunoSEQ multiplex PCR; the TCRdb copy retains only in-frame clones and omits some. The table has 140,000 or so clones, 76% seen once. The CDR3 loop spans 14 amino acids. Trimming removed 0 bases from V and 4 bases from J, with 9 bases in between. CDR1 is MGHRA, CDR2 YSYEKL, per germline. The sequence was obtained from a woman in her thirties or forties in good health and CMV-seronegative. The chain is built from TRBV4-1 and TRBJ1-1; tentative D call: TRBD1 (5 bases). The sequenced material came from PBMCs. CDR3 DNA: TGCGCCAGCAGCCAAGAGGTGGGGGGCACTGAAGCTTTCTTT. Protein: CASSQEVGGTEAFF.